This T cell receptor (beta chain) emerged from a study of blood T cell repertoires in COVID-19 (TCRdb year 2020). Regarding the research as a whole: The collaborator samples originated in the United States, Italy and Spain and spanned the acute and convalescent phases of COVID-19. The material from the prospective study consisted of cDNA or gDNA derived from T cells, B-cell-depleted T cells, or PBMCs. Subjects who had been exposed to COVID-19, were actively infected with it, or had recovered from it provided the deeply sampled blood TCRbeta repertoires that made up the dataset. A freely available public database, intended as a resource for researchers studying the immune response to SARS-CoV-2, is where the repertoires were released. The samples were drawn from two sources: the first 160 participants of the ongoing ImmuneRACE study, and 1,200 or so subjects contributed by 6 global collaborators. A de-identified subject ID, COVID-19 status, age in years and sex were almost always included in the sample metadata. HLA class I and class II types, where available, came from metadata supplied by the sample provider rather than from assay-based typing.

Participants in the prospective study were aged about 18 to 90 years, lived in 20 to 25 United States geographic areas, and enrolled through a virtual design. To assign participants to cohorts, the prospective study relied on clinical history that participants themselves reported in a screening survey and a study questionnaire. Recovered participants in ImmuneRACE Cohort 3 were defined by two consecutive negative NP/OP PCR tests, clearance by a healthcare professional, or resolution of symptoms. Mobile phlebotomists in the prospective study collected whole blood, serum and a nasopharyngeal or oropharyngeal swab from every participant. Additional blood draws and questionnaires over an approximately 2-month period could optionally be provided by prospective study participants. Blood samples from the prospective study were shipped frozen or at room temperature prior to DNA extraction. Overall study results and their limits: Clinical and demographic metadata were provided uncurated, with the amount varying by source and participant.

Trimming takes 6 bases from V and 4 bases from J, and the germline ends sit 10 bases apart. Including cysteine and phenylalanine, the CDR3 has 12 amino acids. CDR3 DNA only is kept here, 36 bases in frame from base 1. From the germline V gene, CDR1 is MNHEY and CDR2 is SVGAGI. About this clone: There is no known antigen for this receptor. No clone much larger than this one lies a single base away; base qualities are absent.

TCRbeta CDR3 regions were amplified from genomic DNA using the immunoSEQ Assay, a bias-controlled multiplex PCR. Concerning the study's data processing: Within the assay, amplification of reference gene primers was used to estimate how many nucleated cells each sample contained. Sequence reads were collapsed and filtered to measure the absolute abundance of every unique TCRbeta CDR3 rearrangement. Productive Simpson clonality was computed per sample as the square root of Simpson's diversity index over productive rearrangements. Held by TCRdb, this immuneACCESS table contains in-frame sequences only and omits some clones. Under half of the omission traces to an unresolved V gene where checked; the cause of the rest is unknown. V, J and clone size are taken as reported in that table, and D and trimming were inferred from the DNA itself. The sample profile shows some 190,000 clones; approximately 84% of them were found once. Roughly 3.2% of the sample belongs to the ten largest clones.

The sequence came from a woman aged 25 to 39 who had recovered from COVID-19. Recombination linked TRBV6-5 to TRBJ2-7; a weak D assignment points to TRBD2 (6 bases agree). Sequencing was done on a sample of PBMCs or T cells enriched from blood (not recorded which). The CDR3 corresponds to CASRDYGYEQYF. The nucleotides are TGTGCCAGCAGGGACTATGGTTACGAGCAGTACTTC.